This T cell receptor (beta chain) was documented in a study of PD-1 blockade in classical Hodgkin lymphoma. Exposure to brentuximab vedotin varied, and each patient had relapsed following autologous stem cell transplantation. Classification of best responses gave complete response, partial response or progressive disease. About this clone itself: Its antigen is currently unknown.

Profiling relied on immunoSEQ multiplex PCR, and the TCRdb table lists in-frame clones only, not all of them. The sample carries 98,000 or so clones, 89% recorded once. Findings of the study overall: Relapsed/refractory patients reportedly had lower baseline diversity than newly diagnosed patients.

From germline, CDR1 is MDHEN and CDR2 SYDVKM. The V end lost 5 bases, the J end lost 8 bases, and 18 bases lay between the germline ends. This CDR3 has 14 amino acids. This clonotype originated in a human donor with classical Hodgkin lymphoma. Sample: peripheral blood mononuclear cells (PBMCs), taken before the second cycle of nivolumab. The rearrangement uses TRBV28 and TRBJ1-2; D uncertain. DNA of the CDR3: TGTGCCAGCAGTACATCTGCCTCGGTTCACGGCTACACCTTC. It specifies CASSTSASVHGYTF.